The 29 T cell receptor beta chains in this list originate from one sample, sequenced in a study of shared clonotypes between healthy human individuals. The naive CD8 fraction comprised CD45RO-negative cells positively selected for CCR7 and excluded terminally differentiated effector memory CD45RA+ cells. Sequencing used immunoSEQ multiplex PCR; TCRdb keeps in-frame clones, though not all of them. The repertoire consists of about 610,000 clones, with 95% to 96% occurring once and the leading ten covering about 0.11%. The sequencing sample was made of naive CD8+ T cells sorted from blood. The receptors shown here come from a woman aged 30 to 39 in good health.

The gene calls are TRBV15 and TRBJ2-1; 7 nucleotides align to TRBD1. Germline lookup yields CDR1 LNHNV and CDR2 YYDKDF (reference sequence). The junction had 3 bases not matched to a gene; V was cut back by 0 bases and J by 7 bases. The CDR3 contains 14 residues. The CDR3 spells CATSREDRRNEQFF. CDR3 nucleotides: TGTGCCACCAGCAGAGAGGACAGGCGGAATGAGCAGTTCTTC.

This sequence joins TRBV28 and TRBJ2-3; 8 nucleotides match TRBD2. Looked up from germline, CDR1 is MDHEN and CDR2 is SYDVKM. The CDR3 runs to 17 residues. Trimming at V came to 1 base and at J to 10 bases, leaving 16 bases not matched to a gene. The CDR3 nucleotides read TGTGCCAGCAGTTTATCGGCTTTTTTAGCGGGATCTGATCCGCAGTATTTT. Encoded protein: CASSLSAFLAGSDPQYF.

In the case of this clone: Different DNA sequences within this sample yield the same CDR3. The chain combines TRBV27 with TRBJ2-7; D uncertain. The CDR3 covers 14 residues. Germline CDR1 is MNHEY and CDR2 is SMNVEV (reference sequence). With 1 base removed from V and 2 bases from J, the gap between germline ends came to 9 bases. CDR3 sequence: CASSLLSRTYEQYF. DNA of the CDR3: TGTGCCAGCAGTTTATTGTCCCGAACCTACGAGCAGTACTTC.

The V gene is TRBV19, the J gene TRBJ2-7, with TRBD2 identical over 7 bases. From germline, CDR1 is LNHDA and CDR2 SQIVND (reference sequence). J gave up 4 bases and V 4 bases, and 7 bases lay outside the gene matches. The CDR3 is made up of 14 amino acids. This CDR3 is CASSTLAASYEQYF. The CDR3 DNA reads as TGTGCCAGTAGTACTCTAGCGGCCTCGTACGAGCAGTACTTC.

The chain joins TRBV29-1 to TRBJ2-7; the match to TRBD2 covers 7 bases. Germline values: CDR1 SQVTM, CDR2 ANQGSEA. Trimming took 3 bases from V and 1 from J; bases not matched to a gene: 6. This CDR3 spans 14 amino acids. CDR3 amino acids: CSVDGRERSYEQYF. The CDR3 DNA reads as TGCAGCGTTGATGGGCGGGAGCGTTCCTACGAGCAGTACTTC.

The chain combines TRBV5-6 with TRBJ2-7, with 12 bases lining up with TRBD1. V dropped 4 bases and J dropped 6; count of bases not matched to a gene: 8. Per the germline V gene, CDR1 is SGHDT and CDR2 is YYEEEE. The CDR3 totals 15 residues. The CDR3 spells CASSLPGQGAGEQYF. In DNA, the CDR3 is TGTGCCAGCAGCCTTCCGGGACAGGGGGCTGGCGAGCAGTACTTC.

The gene calls are TRBV25-1 and TRBJ1-1; D is possibly TRBD1 (6 bases). V lost 5 bases and J lost 3, with 13 bases in between. Germline V gene lookup returns CDR1 MGHDK and CDR2 SYGVNS. CDR3 length: 14 residues. The CDR3: CASSRGGKDTEAFF. The DNA of the CDR3 is TGTGCCAGCAGTCGAGGGGGAAAGGACACTGAAGCTTTCTTT.

This chain links TRBV2 with TRBJ1-4; no clear D. Germline assignment: CDR1 SNHLY and CDR2 FYNNEI. V was trimmed by 4 bases and J by 7 bases, leaving 19 bases between them. This CDR3 spans 16 amino acids. In nucleotides, the CDR3 is TGTGCCAGCAGTGGGGAAAGGGTAGACATGGGTGAAAAACTGTTTTTT. Translated, it gives CASSGERVDMGEKLFF.

The chain carries TRBV7-9 and TRBJ1-5, with 8 bases identical to TRBD1. Germline loops: CDR1 SEHNR, CDR2 FQNEAQ (reference sequence). V gave up 5 bases and J gave up 4 bases; unmatched junction bases: 7. The length of the CDR3 is 15 residues. The DNA for the CDR3 is TGTGCCAGCAGCCCCCAGGGGGCGCGGAATCAGCCCCAGCATTTT. This gives the protein CASSPQGARNQPQHF.

This chain joins TRBV29-1 and TRBJ2-1; the D gene is possibly TRBD2 (5 bases). Germline V lookup: CDR1 SQVTM, CDR2 ANQGSEA. Trimming left V 7 bases short and J 0 bases short, with 13 bases between. This CDR3 region has 14 residues. The CDR3: CSGEGRVSYNEQFF. The DNA for the CDR3 is TGCAGCGGGGAAGGGCGGGTCTCCTACAATGAGCAGTTCTTC.

Notes on this clone: At the DNA level, this CDR3 is encoded by other sequences in the same sample as well. The chain has TRBV6-5 and TRBJ2-7; D is undetermined. Germline V gene sequence: CDR1 MNHEY, CDR2 SVGAGI. The CDR3 extends over 15 amino acids. Trimming removed 0 bases at V and 0 bases at J, with 9 bases between. The CDR3 loop reads CASSYSIDGSYEQYF. The CDR3 coding sequence is TGTGCCAGCAGTTACTCGATAGATGGCTCCTACGAGCAGTACTTC.

The chain carries TRBV27 and TRBJ1-2, with no clear D. There are 13 residues in the CDR3. V lost 8 bases and J 4 bases, leaving 14 bases between the germline ends. CDR1 and CDR2 from the germline V gene are MNHEY and SMNVEV (reference sequence). CDR3 nucleotides: TGTGCCAGCGGGGTGACGGCTCGCTATGGCTACACCTTC. Its protein product is CASGVTARYGYTF.

This chain connects TRBV27 to TRBJ1-1; possible D gene TRBD1, 5 bases. V lost 3 bases to trimming and J lost 3 bases, with 14 bases between them. The CDR3 loop spans 15 amino acids. The germline CDR1 and CDR2 sequences are MNHEY and SMNVEV (reference sequence). The CDR3 sequence is CASSFRGPKDTEAFF. In DNA form, the CDR3 reads TGTGCCAGCAGTTTTAGGGGCCCTAAGGACACTGAAGCTTTCTTT.

This clone was observed a handful of times. The chain carries TRBV29-1 and TRBJ1-2; the match to TRBD1 covers 10 bases. Trimming took 5 bases from V and 8 from J; bases not matched to a gene: 8. CDR3 length: 13 amino acids. Germline CDR1 and CDR2: SQVTM and ANQGSEA. The CDR3 sequence: CSVKGQGNLGYTF. CDR3 in DNA: TGCAGCGTTAAGGGACAGGGGAATTTGGGCTACACCTTC.

This clone was seen only once. The rearrangement uses TRBV19 and TRBJ2-2; 11 bases fit TRBD2. The CDR3 has 16 residues. The germline V gene has CDR1 LNHDA and CDR2 SQIVND (reference sequence). V dropped 4 bases and J dropped 5; count of bases not matched to a gene: 6. The CDR3: CASSSPGLAVTGELFF. The CDR3 DNA sequence: TGTGCCAGTAGTAGTCCGGGACTAGCGGTAACCGGGGAGCTGTTTTTT. Based on the CDR3 plus reference TRBV19 and TRBJ2-2, the full variable domain is DGGITQSPKYLFRKEGQNVTLSCEQNLNHDAMYWYRQDPGQGLRLIYYSQIVNDFQKGDIAEGYSVSREKKESFPLTVTSAQKNPTAFYLCASSSPGLAVTGELFFGEGSRLTVL.

V and J are TRBV28 and TRBJ2-7, with D possibly matching TRBD1 (5 bases). Germline-derived CDR1 and CDR2 are MDHEN and SYDVKM. This CDR3 is 15 amino acids long. V was shortened by 6 bases and J by 0 bases, with 15 bases between the two germline ends. The CDR3 sequence is CASSVEQAISYEQYF. The CDR3 DNA sequence: TGTGCCAGCAGCGTCGAACAGGCGATCTCCTACGAGCAGTACTTC.

This clone appeared once. The CDR3 spells CASSPVGSSGELFF. The CDR3 nucleotides are TGTGCCAGCAGTCCCGTAGGCAGCTCCGGGGAGCTGTTTTTT. The chain carries TRBV2 and TRBJ2-2; D ambiguous. Trimming left V 5 bases short and J 6 bases short, with 13 bases between. CDR1 and CDR2 from the germline V gene are SNHLY and FYNNEI. CDR3 size: 14 residues.

CDR3 sequence (DNA): TGTGCCACCAGCAGAGACAACACAGCTTACGAGCAGTACTTC. This translates into CATSRDNTAYEQYF. The chain carries TRBV15 and TRBJ2-7; D not certain. The germline CDR1 and CDR2 sequences are LNHNV and YYDKDF (reference sequence). Trimming took off 0 bases at V and 4 bases at J, with 10 bases between the two ends. The CDR3 contains 14 residues.

The V gene is TRBV28, the J gene TRBJ2-2; D gene unclear. Germline loops: CDR1 MDHEN, CDR2 SYDVKM. The V gene lost 3 bases and the J gene lost 4 bases, with 9 bases spanning the gap. CDR3 size: 14 residues. Here the CDR3 reads CASSFLHSTGELFF. The CDR3, as DNA: TGTGCCAGCAGTTTTTTGCATTCCACCGGGGAGCTGTTTTTT.

J is TRBJ2-5 and V is TRBV30; TRBD2 matches 8 bases. The V gene's germline CDR1 is GTSNPN and CDR2 SVGIG (reference sequence). The trim removed 2 bases at V and 2 bases at J, leaving 7 bases unmatched. The CDR3 is 15 amino acids. The CDR3 nucleotides are TGTGCCTGGAGTTACTTTAGCGGGACACAAGAGACCCAGTACTTC. It translates to CAWSYFSGTQETQYF.

V usage is TRBV11-2 and J usage is TRBJ1-4; D call uncertain. The germline V gene has CDR1 SGHAT and CDR2 FQNNGV. The CDR3 has 15 amino acids. V lost 1 base and J 5 bases, leaving 11 bases between the germline ends. The chain's CDR3 is CASSLGGQRNEKLFF. As DNA, the CDR3 is TGTGCCAGCAGCTTAGGCGGTCAGCGAAATGAAAAACTGTTTTTT.

Here the CDR3 reads CASSLGRRTSETNNEQFF. The CDR3 bases are TGCGCCAGCAGCTTGGGAAGGAGGACTAGCGAAACTAACAATGAGCAGTTCTTC. The chain links TRBV5-1 to TRBJ2-1, with TRBD2 matching 9 bases. The J segment lost 5 bases and the V segment lost 0 bases, leaving 12 bases of the junction unmatched. The CDR3 length is 18 residues. Germline V gene data show CDR1 as SGHRS and CDR2 as YFSETQ.

V usage is TRBV19 and J usage is TRBJ2-7; either TRBD1 or TRBD2 may fit D (6 bases each). V lost 3 bases to trimming and J lost 1 base, with 13 bases between them. Germline V lookup: CDR1 LNHDA, CDR2 SQIVND (reference sequence). The length of the CDR3 is 15 residues. The CDR3 sequence is CASSITGAESYEQYF. The CDR3 DNA follows: TGTGCCAGTAGTATTACGGGGGCTGAATCCTACGAGCAGTACTTC.

In this sample, this clone turned up once. CDR3 amino acids: CASSQSGVTSGNTIYF. CDR3 in DNA: TGTGCCAGCAGCCAATCCGGGGTCACCTCTGGAAACACCATATATTTT. The chain combines TRBV4-2 with TRBJ1-3; unclear D gene. Germline V lookup: CDR1 LGHNA, CDR2 YNFKEQ. Between the trimmed V and J ends, which lost 2 bases and 0 bases, there was a span of 11 bases. The CDR3 totals 16 residues.

The chain employs TRBV13 and TRBJ2-5, with 8 bases that match TRBD2. The J call may be incorrect, as the DNA end agrees better with TRBJ2-7. The CDR3 runs to 16 residues. CDR1 and CDR2 from the germline V gene are PRHDT and FYEKMQ (reference sequence). CDR3 coding DNA: TGTGCCAGCAGCCCGACCTTAGCGGGAATTACCTACGAGCAGTACTTC. Amino acids: CASSPTLAGITYEQYF.

The chain employs TRBV6-1 and TRBJ2-1; 8 bases align to TRBD1. Germline loops: CDR1 MNHNS, CDR2 SASEGT. With 5 bases clipped from V and 10 bases from J, the junction kept 13 bases outside the gene matches. The CDR3 length is 15 residues. The CDR3 region has the DNA TGTGCCAGCAGTCGGTCGGGACAGGCCGTGCGGGAGCAGTTCTTC. It specifies CASSRSGQAVREQFF.

The rearrangement links TRBV7-6 to TRBJ1-2; tentatively, D is TRBD1 (6 bases). The V gene lost 5 bases and the J gene lost 8 bases, with 12 bases spanning the gap. The CDR3 runs 12 residues. CDR1 and CDR2 from the germline V gene are SGHVS and FNYEAQ. CDR3 nucleotide sequence: TGTGCCAGCAGCCCTGACAGGCACGGCTACACCTTC. This sequence encodes CASSPDRHGYTF.

The chain couples TRBV29-1 to TRBJ2-2; TRBD1 matches 9 bases. The V gene's germline CDR1 is SQVTM and CDR2 ANQGSEA. Losses at the gene ends were 7 bases for V and 6 bases for J; bases not matched to a gene: 3. This CDR3 has 12 residues. The DNA for the CDR3 is TGCAGCGCCGGGACAGGGTCCGGGGAGCTGTTTTTT. It specifies CSAGTGSGELFF.

This clone was seen just once. V usage is TRBV27 and J usage is TRBJ2-1; D call uncertain. V gave up 8 bases and J gave up 9 bases, with 17 bases separating them. This CDR3 has 13 amino acids. Germline V gives CDR1 MNHEY, CDR2 SMNVEV (reference sequence). DNA of the CDR3: TGTGCCAGCCAGCCTGACCCGCCAATTGAGCAGTTCTTC. This encodes CASQPDPPIEQFF.